Included here is one T cell receptor (beta chain) sequence, with context. Its target is not known. Original processing methods: ImmunoSEQ output lacked quality scores and full-length reads, limiting matched filtering. Only in-frame clones appear in the TCRdb table, and some are missing; sequencing was by immunoSEQ multiplex PCR. The V and J calls and the clone size are those of that table, but D and trimming were determined from the DNA. The sample contains 1.5 million to 2.5 million clones, approximately 94% of which appear only once. CD8 cells regarded as naive lacked CD45RO, were positively chosen for CCR7, and omitted terminally differentiated effector memory CD45RA+ cells. The record originates from a study of shared clonotypes between healthy human individuals. Study-wide context: The composition of the donors was a couple of women and a few men aged 18 to 49. Each donor had three CD4 naive, three CD4 memory, two CD8 naive and one CD8 memory plate. Study-wide findings and caveats: With a few donors compared, around 5% of naive CD4 clonotypes were shared.

CDR1 SGHNT and CDR2 YENEEA come from the germline V gene. V dropped 1 base and J dropped 0 bases, with 16 bases sitting between them. CDR3 length equals 18 residues. The rearrangement joins TRBV11-3 to TRBJ1-5; D perhaps matches TRBD1 (5 bases). What was sequenced was naive CD8+ T cells sorted from blood. This TCR was recovered from a man between 18 and 29 years old in good health. In DNA, the CDR3 is TGTGCCAGCAGCTTAGGGGAAGGAGGGGAATATAGCAATCAGCCCCAGCATTTT. Protein: CASSLGEGGEYSNQPQHF.